This T cell receptor beta chain originates from a study of CD8+ T cells in alopecia areata. Study-level information: A regimen of oral tofacitinib, 5 to 10 mg twice daily, was given to treated patients. Study conclusions and caveats: Patients displayed less clarity in TCR sharing than mice, a finding possibly related to HLA.

RNA was isolated and reverse transcribed to cDNA, the sequencing template. Sequencing used immunoSEQ multiplex PCR; TCRdb keeps in-frame clones, though not all of them. The sample carries approximately 150,000 clones, about 67% recorded once. The CDR3 consists of 18 residues. V lost 0 bases to trimming and J lost 1 base; unmatched junction nucleotides: 9. Germline V gene data show CDR1 as SGHNT and CDR2 as YYREEE (reference sequence). Alopecia areata patients gave lesional scalp punch biopsies and peripheral blood samples. The authors sorted CD4+ and CD8+ T cells from PBMCs. In the case of this clone: Its antigen is currently unknown.

Sample: CD8+ T cells sorted from blood, taken at week 0. The chain has TRBV5-4 and TRBJ2-5; TRBD2 agrees at 10 bases. The origin of this receptor is a human donor with alopecia areata. The CDR3 nucleotides read TGTGCCAGCAGCTTGGGACGGCTAGCGGGGGCCTGCCAAGAGACCCAGTACTTC. It yields the protein CASSLGRLAGACQETQYF.